The 32 T cell receptor beta chains below were found in one sample sequenced in a study of regulatory T cells in long-lasting Graves disease. Time point of the sample: newly diagnosed GD, antithyroid drugs for less than 3 months. PBMCs were the source of the RNA used for TCR sequencing. According to the study, TCR beta libraries were built with iRepertoire HTBI primers and CDR3-region Arm-PCR. Using its own MiXCR run on the multiplex PCR reads, TCRdb lists one record per CDR3 protein. The sample gives 250,000 to 300,000 distinct CDR3 sequences, around 19% of which show up once; 12% to 15% is in the top ten. These same data were also listed under a study on T cells in Graves' hyperthyroidism and ophthalmopathy.

Material: peripheral blood mononuclear cells (PBMCs), obtained at new diagnosis, from a patient treated with antithyroid drugs. These receptors came from a woman aged 30 to 39 with Graves disease.

This clonotype was counted ten times or more. CDR3 region: CASRGFSYEQYF. The CDR3 DNA sequence: TGTGCCAGCAGGGGGTTTTCCTACGAGCAGTACTTC. The gene calls are TRBV27 and TRBJ2-7; D gene ambiguous. The CDR3 spans 12 residues. The ends were cut back, 6 bases at V and 1 base at J, with 7 bases in the middle. Germline V lookup: CDR1 MNHEY, CDR2 SMNVEV (reference sequence).

This clonotype was detected only a few times. The CDR3 nucleotides read TGCGCCAGCAGCCCCGGAATGGTTAAGTACACCGGGGAGCTGTTTTTT. Its translation: CASSPGMVKYTGELFF. This chain uses TRBV10-1 with TRBJ2-2; D unclear. V shed 6 bases and J shed 3 bases, with 17 bases lying between them. The CDR3 covers 16 residues. From germline, CDR1 is WNHNN and CDR2 SYGVQD (reference sequence).

As concerns this clonotype: A read error may be the cause here, since a much bigger clone is one base away. V and J are TRBV20-1 and TRBJ1-2; TRBD1 is a possible D gene (5 bases). The CDR3 extends over 14 amino acids. CDR1 and CDR2 from the germline V gene are DFQATT and SNEGSKA (reference sequence). The CDR3 DNA sequence: TGCAGTGCTAGAGCTCAGGACGGTGTATGGGGCTACGCCTTC. Amino acid sequence: CSARAQDGVWGYAF.

The sample holds many counts of this clonotype. The chain links TRBV5-6 to TRBJ2-5; D is unresolved. The V and J ends lost 0 bases and 2 bases respectively, with 8 bases between them. CDR3 length: 14 amino acids. Per germline, CDR1 SGHDT and CDR2 YYEEEE. CDR3 region: CASSLGSRQETQYF. The DNA for the CDR3 is TGTGCCAGCAGCTTGGGTAGCAGACAAGAGACCCAGTACTTC.

In its sample, this clonotype was seen many times. The V call is TRBV6-5, the J call TRBJ1-2; no firm D call. The CDR3 is made up of 13 amino acids. CDR1 and CDR2 (germline): MNHEY, SVGAGI. V lost 0 bases, J lost 5 bases, and 7 bases lay in between. DNA for the CDR3: TGTGCCAGCAGTTACTCGACGGCGTATGGCTACACCTTC. Translated: CASSYSTAYGYTF.

This clonotype was found many times. This chain joins TRBV6-1 and TRBJ2-7; tentative D call: TRBD2 (5 bases). This CDR3 has 13 amino acids. CDR1 is MNHNS, CDR2 SASEGT, per germline. Between the trimmed V and J ends, which lost 10 bases and 2 bases, there was a span of 15 bases. This CDR3 reads CATRLPTTYEQYF. The CDR3 nucleotides read TGTGCCACCCGACTCCCGACTACCTACGAGCAGTACTTC.

In this sample, this clonotype turned up many times. The chain is built from TRBV7-8 and TRBJ2-1, with 8 bases lining up with TRBD2. Germline V gene lookup returns CDR1 SGHVS and CDR2 FQNEAQ. This CDR3 contains 17 residues. The V segment lost 1 base and the J segment 3 bases; nucleotides outside the gene matches: 8. CDR3 DNA sequence: TGTGCCAGCAGCTTAGTTCCAGCGGGGGACCTCTACAATGAGCAGTTCTTC. It specifies CASSLVPAGDLYNEQFF.

This clonotype has a count of ten or more. This chain connects TRBV2 to TRBJ1-1; 9 nucleotides match TRBD1. From germline, CDR1 is SNHLY and CDR2 FYNNEI. V was pared by 6 bases and J by 4 bases, with 9 bases of the junction left unmatched. The CDR3 extends over 15 amino acids. The CDR3 loop reads CASRQQGAVFTEAFF. CDR3 in DNA: TGTGCCAGCAGACAACAGGGGGCGGTTTTCACTGAAGCTTTCTTT.

This clonotype was seen at least ten times. The chain couples TRBV20-1 to TRBJ2-7, with D tentatively TRBD1 or TRBD2 (5 bases each). V lost 5 bases to trimming and J lost 2 bases, with 16 bases between them. Germline CDR1 is DFQATT and CDR2 is SNEGSKA (reference sequence). The CDR3 covers 14 residues. In DNA form, the CDR3 reads TGCAGTGCTTACCAGGGTGGGAGAACCTACGAGCAGTACTTC. Translated, it gives CSAYQGGRTYEQYF.

The table lists this clonotype with many counts. This chain links TRBV5-5 with TRBJ1-2; 9 bases agree with TRBD1. The CDR3 runs to 15 residues. J gave up 2 bases and V 5 bases, and 7 bases lay outside the gene matches. CDR1 and CDR2 (germline): SGHKS, YYEKEE (reference sequence). In nucleotides, the CDR3 is TGTGCCAGCAGGAGACCCGGGACAGGGAACTATGGCTACACCTTC. Translated: CASRRPGTGNYGYTF.

This clonotype has a count of ten or more. The chain combines TRBV7-2 with TRBJ2-1; 8 bases map to TRBD2. The CDR3 sequence is 13 residues long. Germline V gene sequence: CDR1 SGHTA, CDR2 FQGNSA. Losses at the gene ends were 5 bases for V and 6 bases for J; bases not matched to a gene: 3. Written as DNA, the CDR3 is TGTGCCAGCAGCGTCGGGGGGGCCAATGAGCAGTTCTTC. Translation: CASSVGGANEQFF.

This clonotype was seen more than once but under ten times. This could be a read error, since a much larger clone is one nucleotide away. J is TRBJ1-3 and V is TRBV7-2, with 9 bases matching TRBD1. The V and J ends lost 7 bases and 3 bases, in that order; junction bases with no gene match: 7. CDR3 size: 15 residues. Germline CDR1 reads SGHTA; CDR2 reads FQGNSA. CDR3 in amino acids: CASNPTGGSGNTIYF. The CDR3 DNA reads as TGTGCCAGCAACCCAACAGGGGGCAGTGGAAACACCATATATTTT.

This clonotype was seen many times. The chain recombines TRBV9 with TRBJ2-1, with D perhaps being TRBD1 or TRBD2 (5 bases each). This CDR3 has 17 amino acids. Germline lookup yields CDR1 SGDLS and CDR2 YYNGEE. V gave up 0 bases and J gave up 3 bases, with 16 bases separating them. CDR3 residues: CASSVAHGANLYNEQFF. The CDR3 nucleotides read TGTGCCAGCAGCGTAGCTCACGGGGCGAACCTCTACAATGAGCAGTTCTTC.

This clonotype was counted only a few times. V usage is TRBV7-6 and J usage is TRBJ2-2; 9 bases fit TRBD1. Germline trimming cut 4 bases from V and 9 bases from J; bases unmatched to any gene: 18. CDR3 length equals 18 residues. The germline gives CDR1 SGHVS, CDR2 FNYEAQ. CDR3 DNA: TGTGCCAGCAGCTCCGGACTTAGGGGACAGGGCAAAAACTGGGAGCTGTTTTTT. Protein: CASSSGLRGQGKNWELFF.

This clonotype was counted ten times or more. The genes are TRBV19 and TRBJ1-1, with D possibly TRBD1 on 6 matching bases. Trimming shortened V by 9 bases and J by 0 bases, and 14 bases separated the two germline ends. The CDR3 has 14 amino acids. Germline CDR1 LNHDA, CDR2 SQIVND (reference sequence). The CDR3 DNA reads TGTGCCAGCACCCTAGGACAGCTGAACACTGAAGCTTTCTTT. Translation: CASTLGQLNTEAFF.

The rearrangement joins TRBV6-4 to TRBJ1-2, with TRBD1 matching 7 bases. The length of the CDR3 is 15 residues. Germline assignment: CDR1 MRHNA and CDR2 SNTAGT. V lost 3 bases to trimming and J lost 8 bases; unmatched junction nucleotides: 12. In DNA, the CDR3 is TGTGCCAGCAGTGAATCAAACAGGGGAGGCGAGGGCTACACCTTC. It is translated as CASSESNRGGEGYTF.

A remark on this clonotype: A read error may produce the germline difference seen at one junction end. V gene TRBV20-1 combines with J gene TRBJ2-2, with D possibly TRBD2 on 7 matching bases. Germline CDR1 DFQATT, CDR2 SNEGSKA (reference sequence). The length of the CDR3 is 14 residues. The CDR3 DNA reads TGCGGTGCAGGAGGGGGGGGGCTTGCCGGGGAGCTGTTCTTT. It codes for CGAGGGGLAGELFF.

There are many counts of this clonotype. The rearrangement links TRBV7-9 to TRBJ2-1, with D perhaps matching TRBD2 (6 bases). The CDR3 contains 15 residues. The V and J ends lost 5 bases and 1 base respectively, with 12 bases between them. The germline gives CDR1 SEHNR, CDR2 FQNEAQ (reference sequence). For the CDR3, the DNA is TGTGCCAGCAGCCGGGACTCGCTATCCTACAATGAGCAGTTCTTC. It encodes CASSRDSLSYNEQFF.

This clonotype was detected only a few times. The chain uses TRBV4-2 and TRBJ2-5; 7 nucleotides agree with TRBD2. This CDR3 is 15 amino acids long. V was clipped by 0 bases and J by 10 bases; unmatched bases: 11. Germline assignment: CDR1 LGHNA and CDR2 YNFKEQ. In DNA, the CDR3 is TGTGCCAGCAGCCAAGACCTAGCGGCGGGAAACCACCAGTACTTC. This encodes CASSQDLAAGNHQYF.

This clonotype was found many times. The chain couples TRBV4-1 to TRBJ2-7; D unresolved. Between the trimmed V and J ends, which lost 4 bases and 3 bases, there was a span of 16 bases. Germline V gene data show CDR1 as MGHRA and CDR2 as YSYEKL. CDR3 length: 15 residues. CDR3 sequence reads: CASSRPSNLFYEQYF. CDR3 nucleotide sequence: TGCGCCAGCAGCCGCCCGTCTAACCTATTCTACGAGCAGTACTTC.

Ten or more counts support this clonotype. The chain recombines TRBV12-3 or TRBV12-4 with TRBJ2-7, with D unclear. The CDR3 has 15 residues. V was trimmed by 5 bases and J by 0 bases, leaving 14 bases between them. In DNA form, the CDR3 reads TGTGCCAGCAGTCCCCAGGCAACAAGCTCCTACGAGCAGTACTTC. Protein: CASSPQATSSYEQYF.

Comments on this clonotype: This may be a read error: a much more frequent sequence differs by one nucleotide. The gene calls are TRBV12-3 or TRBV12-4 and TRBJ2-3; 7 bases fit TRBD1. The CDR3 has 16 amino acids. CDR3 in DNA: TGTGCCAGCAACCCCCCACAGGGGCTAAACACAGGTACGCAGTATTTT. Protein: CASNPPQGLNTGTQYF.

This clonotype showed up many times. The V call is TRBV5-1, the J call TRBJ1-1; the match to TRBD1 covers 8 bases. CDR3 length equals 15 residues. V was clipped by 0 bases and J by 3 bases; unmatched bases: 4. The germline gives CDR1 SGHRS, CDR2 YFSETQ. The CDR3 sequence: CASSLDRGTDTEAFF. The DNA for the CDR3 is TGCGCCAGCAGCTTGGACAGGGGGACGGACACTGAAGCTTTCTTT.

There are a few counts of this clonotype. The junction departs from germline at one end; a sequencing error may be responsible. This chain joins TRBV3-1 and TRBJ1-1; no definite D call. This CDR3 spans 14 amino acids. CDR1 and CDR2 (germline): LGHDT, YNNKEL (reference sequence). The CDR3 coding sequence is TGTGCCAGCAGCCAAGGCATGGGAGTCACTGAAGATTTCTTT. Its translation: CASSQGMGVTEDFF.

The table lists this clonotype with many counts. The V and J genes are TRBV6-2 or TRBV6-3 and TRBJ2-7, with D uncertain. The CDR3 runs to 13 residues. Trimming shortened V by 10 bases and J by 6 bases, and 19 bases separated the two germline ends. Germline V gene sequence: CDR1 MNHEY, CDR2 SVGEGT. CDR3 in DNA: TGTGCCACCCGGTCTGATGGGTCGGTCGAGCAGTACTTC. Its translation is CATRSDGSVEQYF.

This clonotype was picked up one time. V and J are TRBV4-1 and TRBJ1-5; TRBD1 matches 7 bases. The CDR3 runs 16 residues. Germline V CDR1 and CDR2: MGHRA, YSYEKL. V gave up 1 base and J gave up 7 bases; unmatched junction bases: 10. The CDR3 here is CASSQGQRQGGQPQHF. For the CDR3, the DNA is TGCGCCAGCAGCCAAGGTCAGCGACAGGGCGGCCAGCCCCAGCATTTT.

A single count supports this clonotype. The chain couples TRBV10-1 to TRBJ1-2, with no clear D. Germline V gene lookup returns CDR1 WNHNN and CDR2 SYGVQD (reference sequence). The ends were cut back, 4 bases at V and 2 bases at J, with 8 bases in the middle. The CDR3 length is 13 residues. The CDR3 is CASSVHRNYGYTF. As DNA, the CDR3 is TGCGCCAGCAGTGTACACAGAAACTATGGCTACACCTTC.

Many counts were recorded for this clonotype. This chain joins TRBV24-1 and TRBJ2-3; D ambiguous. Trimming stripped 4 bases from V and 6 bases from J, with 13 bases between. CDR1 KGHDR and CDR2 SFDVKD come from the germline V gene. This CDR3 comprises 14 residues. CDR3 amino acids: CATSDKTSKDTQYF. CDR3 DNA: TGTGCCACCAGTGACAAAACAAGTAAGGATACGCAGTATTTT.

This clonotype appeared many times. The V and J genes are TRBV20-1 and TRBJ2-3; D might be TRBD1 (5 bases). Germline loops: CDR1 DFQATT, CDR2 SNEGSKA (reference sequence). Deletions cut 4 bases from V and 5 bases from J, with 10 bases between. This CDR3 contains 12 residues. The CDR3 loop reads CSATPGQDTQYF. The CDR3, as DNA: TGCAGTGCTACCCCAGGGCAAGATACGCAGTATTTT.

The chain's CDR3 is CSARAVAGGDTDTQYF. CDR3 nucleotide sequence: TGCAGTGCTAGAGCGGTAGCGGGAGGAGACACAGATACGCAGTATTTT. The chain employs TRBV20-1 and TRBJ2-1; TRBD2 agrees at 10 bases. The DNA end is a closer match to TRBJ2-3, so the J assignment may be wrong. This CDR3 has 16 amino acids. Germline assignment: CDR1 DFQATT and CDR2 SNEGSKA (reference sequence).

This clonotype was seen many times. This chain links TRBV5-5 with TRBJ1-5; no reliable D call. V gave up 2 bases and J gave up 5 bases, with 5 bases separating them. This CDR3 is 12 amino acids long. Germline V gives CDR1 SGHKS, CDR2 YYEKEE (reference sequence). The CDR3, as DNA: TGTGCCAGCAGCTTACAAGATCAGCCCCAGCATTTT. Amino acid sequence: CASSLQDQPQHF.

There are a few counts of this clonotype. J is TRBJ2-5 and V is TRBV20-1; the match to TRBD2 covers 7 bases. The CDR3 has 13 amino acids. Trimming at V came to 4 bases and at J to 3 bases, leaving 5 bases not matched to a gene. In germline, CDR1 is DFQATT, CDR2 SNEGSKA (reference sequence). The CDR3 region has the DNA TGCAGTGCTAACTTTCTAGCGGAAGAGACCCAGTACTTC. Its translation: CSANFLAEETQYF.